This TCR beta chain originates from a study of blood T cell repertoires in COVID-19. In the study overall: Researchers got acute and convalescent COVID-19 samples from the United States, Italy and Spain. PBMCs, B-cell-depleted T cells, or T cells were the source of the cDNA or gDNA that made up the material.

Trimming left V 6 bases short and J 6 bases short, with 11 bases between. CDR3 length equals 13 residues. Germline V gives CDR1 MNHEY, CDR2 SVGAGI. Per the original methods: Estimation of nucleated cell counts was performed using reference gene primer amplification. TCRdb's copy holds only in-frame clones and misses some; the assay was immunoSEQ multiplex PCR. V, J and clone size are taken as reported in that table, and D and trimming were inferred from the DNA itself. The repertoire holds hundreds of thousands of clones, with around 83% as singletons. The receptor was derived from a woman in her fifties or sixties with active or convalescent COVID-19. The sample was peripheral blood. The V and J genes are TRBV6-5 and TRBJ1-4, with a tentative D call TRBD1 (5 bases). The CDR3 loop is CASSREGDEKLFF. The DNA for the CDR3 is TGTGCCAGCAGCAGGGAGGGTGATGAAAAACTGTTTTTT.